This T cell receptor (beta chain) is drawn from a study of identifying expanded T cells in peripheral blood. General observations from the study: Differentially abundant clones: roughly 1.2 between replicates, approximately 15 at about 13 days, more than 18 at four.

This clone was seen more than once but under ten times. Its target is unknown. This CDR3 has 12 amino acids. CDR1 is SGHTA and CDR2 is FQGNSA in the germline V gene. The V gene lost 2 bases and the J gene lost 8 bases, with 7 bases spanning the gap. Assay used: immunoSEQ multiplex PCR; TCRdb lists only in-frame clones, some missing. The sample has more than 75,000 clones; 75% to 90% are singletons. Input material: blood. The TCR originated in a person aged 18 to 75 in good health. The chain links TRBV7-2 to TRBJ1-3; D unclear. The CDR3 nucleotides read TGTGCCAGCAGCTTATCTGTCGACACCATATATTTT. Its protein is CASSLSVDTIYF.